This TCR beta chain was observed in a study of cytomegalovirus exposure and HLA in healthy donors. Turning to this clone: Its antigen is not known.

Overall study results and limits: Earlier analysis yielded a pattern in which most TCR beta V segments were productive about 87% or about 30% of the time.

This CDR3 is 15 amino acids long. Per the germline V gene, CDR1 is SGHVS and CDR2 is FNYEAQ. After removal of 6 bases from V and 4 bases from J, the junction contained 6 bases not matched to a gene. Primers for the PCR totalled 60 Vbeta and 13 Jbeta. This table comes from immunoSEQ multiplex PCR, and its TCRdb copy is limited to in-frame clones, with some not included. This table holds just under 95,000 clones, just under 85% found once. Sequencing was performed on PBMCs. The chain links TRBV7-6 to TRBJ2-7, with TRBD2 identical over 13 bases. This clonotype was sampled from a woman aged 18 to 35 in good health and CMV-seropositive. This chain's CDR3 is CASSRTSGSLYEQYF. For the CDR3, the DNA is TGTGCCAGCAGTAGGACTAGCGGGAGCTTGTACGAGCAGTACTTC.